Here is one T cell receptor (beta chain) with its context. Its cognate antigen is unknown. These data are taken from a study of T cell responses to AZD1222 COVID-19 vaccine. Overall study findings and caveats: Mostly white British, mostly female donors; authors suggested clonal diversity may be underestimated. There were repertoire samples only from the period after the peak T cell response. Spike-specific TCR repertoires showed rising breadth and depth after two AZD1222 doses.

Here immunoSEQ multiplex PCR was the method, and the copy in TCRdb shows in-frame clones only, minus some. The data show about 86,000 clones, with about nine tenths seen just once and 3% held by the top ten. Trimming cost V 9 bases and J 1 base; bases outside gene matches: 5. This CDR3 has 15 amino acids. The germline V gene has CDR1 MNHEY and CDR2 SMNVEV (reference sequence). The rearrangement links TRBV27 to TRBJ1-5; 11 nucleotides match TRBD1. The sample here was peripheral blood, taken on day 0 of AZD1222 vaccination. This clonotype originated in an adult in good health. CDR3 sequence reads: CASRTGGLSNQPQHF. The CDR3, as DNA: TGTGCCAGTCGGACAGGGGGCTTGAGCAATCAGCCCCAGCATTTT.